The next 31 T cell receptor beta chains were all read from a single sample in a study of blood T cells in healthy people across ages. Sample-barcoded 5' priming and a J-beta primer mix drove a second PCR of about 6 to 12 cycles. TCRdb re-called the 5' RACE reads through MiXCR, storing one row per CDR3 protein. The sample lists 910,000 or so distinct CDR3 sequences, approximately 50% occurring once. Sequenced sample: blood. All receptors come from a woman between 55 and 75 years old in good health.

This clonotype showed up just a few times. The chain recombines TRBV27 with TRBJ2-4; 7 nucleotides match TRBD2. There are 13 residues in the CDR3. Trimming at V came to 9 bases and at J to 0 bases, leaving 2 bases not matched to a gene. Germline V gene lookup returns CDR1 MNHEY and CDR2 SMNVEV (reference sequence). The CDR3 loop is CASGGGAKNIQYF. CDR3 DNA: TGTGCCAGTGGGGGGGGAGCCAAAAACATTCAGTACTTC.

This chain uses TRBV6-6 with TRBJ2-7, with D possibly being TRBD2 (5 bases). This CDR3 has 16 residues. The germline CDR1 and CDR2 sequences are MNHNY and SVGAGI (reference sequence). Trimming stripped 6 bases from V and 0 bases from J, with 18 bases between. CDR3 sequence reads: CASSDSTTRSSYEQYF. In nucleotides, the CDR3 is TGTGCCAGCAGCGACTCGACTACCAGGAGCTCCTACGAGCAGTACTTC.

V and J are TRBV15 and TRBJ2-3, with a tentative D call TRBD1 (6 bases). This CDR3 has 15 amino acids. V lost 2 bases and J lost 12, with 21 bases in between. Germline-derived CDR1 and CDR2 are LNHNV and YYDKDF (reference sequence). DNA of the CDR3: TGTGCCACCAGCAGACCAAAGACCGCTACAGGGCCCCAGTATTTT. Its protein is CATSRPKTATGPQYF.

At least ten counts were recorded for this clonotype. The J gene is TRBJ2-6, the V gene TRBV29-1; D ambiguous. The CDR3 is 15 residues long. Deletions cut 5 bases from V and 0 bases from J, with 11 bases between. Germline assignment: CDR1 SQVTM and CDR2 ANQGSEA. CDR3 sequence: CSVRVVSSGANVLTF. CDR3 DNA: TGCAGCGTTAGGGTTGTCAGCTCTGGGGCCAACGTCCTGACTTTC.

The chain links TRBV28 to TRBJ2-7, with D hard to call. Deletions cut 3 bases from V and 2 bases from J, with 11 bases between. In germline, CDR1 is MDHEN, CDR2 SYDVKM. The CDR3 is made up of 14 amino acids. CDR3 bases: TGTGCCAGCAGTTTGGAGCTGGGCGCCTACGAGCAGTACTTC. It yields the protein CASSLELGAYEQYF.

This clonotype was found once. The chain couples TRBV5-6 to TRBJ2-1; D is ambiguous. Gene TRBJ2-7 matches the end of the DNA better, so the J call may be wrong. The CDR3 has 11 residues. Germline-derived CDR1 and CDR2 are SGHDT and YYEEEE. The CDR3 loop reads CASSLLCEQYF. The CDR3 DNA reads as TGTGCCAGCAGCTTATTGTGCGAGCAGTACTTC.

The chain joins TRBV29-1 to TRBJ2-7, with 7 positions matching TRBD2. The germline V gene has CDR1 SQVTM and CDR2 ANQGSEA. The CDR3 loop spans 12 amino acids. V lost 4 bases and J lost 4; bases outside the gene matches: 4. The chain's CDR3 is CSVVPGGYEQYF. Here the CDR3 DNA reads TGCAGCGTTGTCCCGGGAGGTTACGAGCAGTACTTC.

The CDR3 loop is CASSQDLTGELFF. As DNA, the CDR3 is TGTGCCAGCAGCCAAGACCTTACTGGGGAGCTGTTTTTT. V and J are TRBV4-2 and TRBJ2-2; unclear D gene. CDR1 and CDR2 from the germline V gene are LGHNA and YNFKEQ. The CDR3 runs 13 residues. Trimming cost V 0 bases and J 8 bases, with 7 bases left between them.

This clonotype was observed a handful of times. The gene calls are TRBV5-6 and TRBJ2-5; D uncertain. The CDR3 loop spans 12 amino acids. Germline values: CDR1 SGHDT, CDR2 YYEEEE. The V end was cut by 4 bases, the J end by 3 bases, with 7 bases between. This CDR3 reads CASSRLKETQYF. CDR3 coding DNA: TGTGCCAGCAGCCGACTTAAAGAGACCCAGTACTTC.

This clonotype was recorded a few times. The chain has TRBV12-3 or TRBV12-4 and TRBJ1-2, with D uncertain. Trimming took 8 bases from V and 4 from J, leaving 14 bases between them. The CDR3 runs 13 residues. The CDR3 region has the DNA TGTGCCAGCTCCTCTGGAACCTTCTATGGCTACACCTTC. It yields the protein CASSSGTFYGYTF.

This rearrangement joins TRBV14 to TRBJ2-7, with 10 positions matching TRBD1. CDR3 length: 13 amino acids. Trimming took 6 bases from V and 9 from J; bases not matched to a gene: 8. Per germline, CDR1 SGHDN and CDR2 FVKESK. The CDR3: CASRRQGAHGQYF. Here the CDR3 DNA reads TGTGCCAGCAGGAGACAGGGGGCACACGGGCAGTACTTC.

The chain joins TRBV20-1 to TRBJ2-1, with 10 bases matching TRBD2. The CDR3 contains 16 residues. Trimming cost V 2 bases and J 3 bases; bases outside gene matches: 7. In germline, CDR1 is DFQATT, CDR2 SNEGSKA (reference sequence). DNA of the CDR3: TGCAGTGCTAGACGTCTAGCGGGAGCCAACTACAATGAGCAGTTCTTC. Protein: CSARRLAGANYNEQFF.

This clonotype was counted between two and nine times. A much bigger clone sits one base away, suggesting this may be a read error. The genes are TRBV20-1 and TRBJ2-7; D possibly corresponds to TRBD2 (6 bases). The CDR3 length is 13 residues. Trimming took 6 bases from V and 7 from J, leaving 19 bases between them. Per the germline V gene, CDR1 is DFQATT and CDR2 is SNEGSKA (reference sequence). This CDR3 is CSASHWGENEQYF. CDR3 DNA: TGCAGTGCCTCACATTGGGGGGAAAATGAGCAGTACTTC.

J is TRBJ2-7 and V is TRBV7-6; D gene unclear. The ends were cut back, 0 bases at V and 3 bases at J, with 6 bases in the middle. In germline, CDR1 is SGHVS, CDR2 FNYEAQ. This CDR3 spans 13 amino acids. CDR3 sequence: CASSLALRYEQYF. DNA of the CDR3: TGTGCCAGCAGCTTAGCGCTCCGCTACGAGCAGTACTTC. The full variable domain, with the rest looked up from reference TRBV7-6 and TRBJ2-7, is GAGVSQSPRYKVTKRGQDVALRCDPISGHVSLYWYRQALGQGPEFLTYFNYEAQQDKSGLPNDRFSAERPEGSISTLTIQRTEQRDSAMYRCASSLALRYEQYFGPGTRLTVT.

The rearrangement joins TRBV28 to TRBJ2-3; tentative D call: TRBD2 (5 bases). The germline V gene has CDR1 MDHEN and CDR2 SYDVKM. The CDR3 extends over 13 amino acids. V gave up 6 bases and J gave up 7 bases, with 14 bases separating them. This CDR3 is CASSPAFGNTQYF. The CDR3 DNA reads TGTGCCAGCAGCCCTGCGTTCGGGAATACGCAGTATTTT. Combining the CDR3 with reference TRBV28 and TRBJ2-3 gives the whole variable domain DVKVTQSSRYLVKRTGEKVFLECVQDMDHENMFWYRQDPGLGLRLIYFSYDVKMKEKGDIPEGYSVSREKKERFSLILESASTNQTSMYLCASSPAFGNTQYFGPGTRLTVL.

The chain is built from TRBV6-1 and TRBJ2-1; TRBD1 aligns across 11 bases. The CDR3 loop spans 14 amino acids. The ends lost 11 bases at V and 8 bases at J; junction bases unmatched: 11. The V gene's germline CDR1 is MNHNS and CDR2 SASEGT. In DNA form, the CDR3 reads TGTGCCTCCAGGGGGGGACAGGGGGTCGATGAGCAGTTCTTC. This sequence encodes CASRGGQGVDEQFF.

The chain recombines TRBV20-1 with TRBJ1-2; D is unresolved. The CDR3 runs to 11 residues. Germline V lookup: CDR1 DFQATT, CDR2 SNEGSKA (reference sequence). The CDR3 spells CNTVVNYGYTF. The DNA for the CDR3 is TGCAACACAGTGGTGAACTATGGCTACACCTTC.

Only a few counts were recorded for this clonotype. The rearrangement uses TRBV7-2 and TRBJ2-5, with TRBD2 matching 10 bases. Germline V gives CDR1 SGHTA, CDR2 FQGNSA. The junction had 4 bases not matched to a gene; V was cut back by 5 bases and J by 1 base. This CDR3 has 15 residues. The DNA of the CDR3 is TGTGCCAGCAGCCTCTGGACTAGCGGCCAAGAGACCCAGTACTTC. This encodes CASSLWTSGQETQYF. Full variable domain (missing parts from reference TRBV7-2 and TRBJ2-5): GAGVSQSPSNKVTEKGKDVELRCDPISGHTALYWYRQSLGQGLEFLIYFQGNSAPDKSGLPSDRFSAERTGGSVSTLTIQRTQQEDSAVYLCASSLWTSGQETQYFGPGTRLLVL.

This chain connects TRBV5-4 to TRBJ2-1; D may correspond to TRBD1 or TRBD2 (5 bases each). The CDR3 loop spans 15 amino acids. CDR1 SGHNT and CDR2 YYREEE come from the germline V gene (reference sequence). Trimming stripped 8 bases from V and 8 bases from J, with 23 bases between. The CDR3 sequence: CARFFRDPHCYEQFF. The CDR3 coding sequence is TGTGCCAGATTTTTCCGGGACCCGCATTGCTATGAGCAGTTCTTC.

The chain has TRBV12-3 or TRBV12-4 and TRBJ2-3, with TRBD2 matching 13 bases. The CDR3 is made up of 19 amino acids. V shed 5 bases, J shed 3 bases, and the junction held 14 bases outside the gene matches. In DNA, the CDR3 is TGTGCCAGCAGTCCTTATAGACTAGCGGGAGGCTTCGGGACAGATACGCAGTATTTT. Its translation is CASSPYRLAGGFGTDTQYF.

The chain combines TRBV12-3 or TRBV12-4 with TRBJ2-3; 8 nucleotides align to TRBD2. Germline trimming cut 3 bases from V and 4 bases from J; bases unmatched to any gene: 3. The CDR3 runs 14 residues. The DNA of the CDR3 is TGTGCCAGCAGTTTCACCGGGAGGGCAGATACGCAGTATTTT. Translation gives CASSFTGRADTQYF.

In its sample, this clonotype was seen a few times. The chain uses TRBV25-1 and TRBJ2-7, with 9 bases that match TRBD1. The length of the CDR3 is 15 residues. The V gene end was trimmed by 2 bases and the J gene end by 5 bases; junction bases not matched to a gene: 7. The germline V gene encodes CDR1 MGHDK and CDR2 SYGVNS. The CDR3 reads CASSERTGAGDEQYF. For the CDR3, the DNA is TGTGCCAGCAGTGAAAGGACAGGGGCCGGCGACGAGCAGTACTTC.

This chain connects TRBV9 to TRBJ2-7; 7 nucleotides line up with TRBD2. Trimming at V came to 5 bases and at J to 0 bases, leaving 8 bases not matched to a gene. From germline, CDR1 is SGDLS and CDR2 YYNGEE. This CDR3 is built from 15 residues. The CDR3: CASSKGTTSSYEQYF. For the CDR3, the DNA is TGTGCCAGCAGTAAGGGGACTACGAGCTCCTACGAGCAGTACTTC.

The chain employs TRBV12-3 or TRBV12-4 and TRBJ1-1; possible D gene TRBD1, 5 bases. There are 13 residues in the CDR3. Trimming removed 7 bases at V and 5 bases at J, with 14 bases between. This CDR3 is CASTLTGGTEAFF. CDR3 in DNA: TGTGCCAGCACCCTAACGGGGGGGACTGAAGCTTTCTTT.

This rearrangement joins TRBV7-2 to TRBJ2-4; a weak D match, TRBD2 (5 bases). This CDR3 spans 16 amino acids. Per the germline V gene, CDR1 is SGHTA and CDR2 is FQGNSA. The V gene lost 1 base and the J gene lost 6 bases, with 16 bases spanning the gap. The DNA for the CDR3 is TGTGCCAGCAGCTTAGGAGGCGCTAGCCAAGGAAACATTCAGTACTTC. Protein: CASSLGGASQGNIQYF. The full variable domain, rest sourced from reference TRBV7-2 and TRBJ2-4, is GAGVSQSPSNKVTEKGKDVELRCDPISGHTALYWYRQSLGQGLEFLIYFQGNSAPDKSGLPSDRFSAERTGGSVSTLTIQRTQQEDSAVYLCASSLGGASQGNIQYFGAGTRLSVL.

V usage is TRBV5-1 and J usage is TRBJ2-7; a possible D gene is TRBD1 (6 bases). The CDR3 loop spans 13 amino acids. The V end lost 4 bases, the J end lost 6 bases, and 14 bases lay between the germline ends. Germline CDR1 SGHRS, CDR2 YFSETQ. The CDR3 sequence is CASSVGQISEQYF. For the CDR3, the DNA is TGCGCCAGCAGCGTCGGACAGATAAGCGAGCAGTACTTC.

The V and J genes are TRBV7-2 and TRBJ2-3, with D unresolved. V was trimmed by 0 bases and J by 2 bases, leaving 9 bases between them. CDR1 and CDR2 from the germline V gene are SGHTA and FQGNSA. This CDR3 contains 15 residues. CDR3 protein: CASSLAPGPTDTQYF. CDR3 nucleotide sequence: TGTGCCAGCAGCTTAGCGCCCGGGCCCACAGATACGCAGTATTTT.

The V call is TRBV4-2, the J call TRBJ2-7, with 14 bases matching TRBD2. The CDR3 contains 16 residues. From germline, CDR1 is LGHNA and CDR2 YNFKEQ. The junction had 3 bases not matched to a gene; V was cut back by 1 base and J by 4 bases. In DNA form, the CDR3 reads TGTGCCAGCAGCCAAGTTCGGACTAGCGGGAGGTACGAGCAGTACTTC. This sequence encodes CASSQVRTSGRYEQYF.

This clonotype has more than one count but fewer than ten. This rearrangement joins TRBV28 to TRBJ2-5; 11 bases fit TRBD1. V shed 8 bases, J shed 3 bases, and the junction held 5 bases outside the gene matches. CDR1 and CDR2 from the germline V gene are MDHEN and SYDVKM. This CDR3 is built from 14 residues. This CDR3 reads CASAWTGGEETQYF. The CDR3, as DNA: TGTGCCAGCGCGTGGACAGGGGGCGAAGAGACCCAGTACTTC. The entire variable domain, with the rest obtained from reference TRBV28 and TRBJ2-5, is as follows: DVKVTQSSRYLVKRTGEKVFLECVQDMDHENMFWYRQDPGLGLRLIYFSYDVKMKEKGDIPEGYSVSREKKERFSLILESASTNQTSMYLCASAWTGGEETQYFGPGTRLLVL.

The J gene is TRBJ2-7, the V gene TRBV18, with 10 bases matching TRBD1. Germline CDR1 is KGHSH and CDR2 is LQKENI. Trimming took 2 bases from V and 6 from J; bases not matched to a gene: 10. The CDR3 has 16 residues. In DNA form, the CDR3 reads TGTGCCAGCTCACCAACCGGGACAGGGGTTTATGGCGAGCAGTACTTC. This encodes CASSPTGTGVYGEQYF.

This chain uses TRBV20-1 with TRBJ2-7; D gene ambiguous. The end of the DNA is better explained by TRBJ2-5, so the J call may be wrong. The germline gives CDR1 DFQATT, CDR2 SNEGSKA (reference sequence). This CDR3 spans 13 amino acids. CDR3 protein: CSARGPLGETQYF. DNA of the CDR3: TGCAGTGCTAGAGGGCCTTTGGGGGAGACCCAGTACTTC.